One T cell receptor beta chain is described in this entry. What it binds is not known. This CDR3 comprises 18 residues. The germline gives CDR1 SGHAT, CDR2 FQNNGV. V lost 4 bases to trimming and J lost 2 bases, with 21 bases between them. Clones were sequenced by immunoSEQ multiplex PCR, and TCRdb holds only the in-frame ones, with some missing. The sample shows 100,000 to 150,000 clones, roughly 92% of them seen only once. The data originate from a study of T cell responses to AZD1222 COVID-19 vaccine. Findings and caveats of the study: Spike-specific TCR breadth rose after two AZD1222 doses, and depth rose as well. It was only six AZD1222 recipients who were seropositive at baseline. Females outnumbered males among donors, who were mostly white British; clonal diversity was possibly underestimated.

This chain connects TRBV11-2 to TRBJ1-5; D remains unclear. Sequencing used peripheral blood, obtained 28 days after the second AZD1222 dose. The receptor was derived from an adult who received the AZD1222 COVID-19 vaccine. The CDR3 is CASSSPYWSGEGNQPQHF. The CDR3 nucleotides are TGTGCCAGCAGCTCCCCTTATTGGTCGGGTGAGGGCAATCAGCCCCAGCATTTT.